These 27 T cell receptor beta chains were sequenced from one sample in a study of cytomegalovirus exposure and HLA in healthy donors. Primers included in the PCR were 60 Vbeta and 13 Jbeta primers. Repertoires were generated with immunoSEQ multiplex PCR, while TCRdb's copy carries only in-frame clones and drops some. The sample yields 150,000 to 200,000 clones, approximately 79% seen once. The sequenced sample consisted of PBMCs. The receptor source for this set is a man aged 35 to 55 in good health and CMV-seronegative.

The V gene is TRBV7-9, the J gene TRBJ1-2; possible D gene TRBD1, 5 bases. In germline, CDR1 is SEHNR, CDR2 FQNEAQ (reference sequence). With 5 bases removed from V and 3 bases from J, the gap between germline ends came to 16 bases. CDR3 length: 15 amino acids. Written as DNA, the CDR3 is TGTGCCAGCAGCCCCGGGGGTCATATACACTATGGCTACACCTTC. This gives the protein CASSPGGHIHYGYTF.

The chain carries TRBV25-1 and TRBJ2-7, with TRBD1 identical over 9 bases. CDR1 MGHDK and CDR2 SYGVNS come from the germline V gene. The length of the CDR3 is 14 residues. The ends lost 5 bases at V and 3 bases at J; junction bases unmatched: 5. CDR3 loop: CASSRQGVNYEQYF. Written as DNA, the CDR3 is TGTGCCAGCAGTCGACAGGGGGTGAACTACGAGCAGTACTTC.

This chain connects TRBV7-2 to TRBJ2-1; TRBD2 aligns across 8 bases. Germline V lookup: CDR1 SGHTA, CDR2 FQGNSA. The CDR3 runs to 16 residues. Germline trimming cut 5 bases from V and 2 bases from J; bases unmatched to any gene: 8. The CDR3 DNA sequence: TGTGCCAGCAGCCAGACCAGGGGACTAGCCTACAATGAGCAGTTCTTC. It codes for CASSQTRGLAYNEQFF.

CDR3: CASGLATPTRTSGNLQFGGSPLHF. CDR3 DNA: TGTGCTAGTGGTTTGGCTACCCCCACGCGGACTTCCGGGAATCTACAATTTGGTGGTTCACCCCTCCACTTT. The V call is TRBV12-5, the J call TRBJ1-6; no clear D gene. The CDR3 has 24 amino acids. Trimming took 1 base from V and 9 from J, leaving 40 bases between them. Germline assignment: CDR1 LGHNT and CDR2 FRNRAP.

The rearrangement joins TRBV6-6 to TRBJ2-3; D not certain. Looked up from germline, CDR1 is MNHNY and CDR2 is SVGAGI (reference sequence). The V end lost 3 bases, the J end lost 5 bases, and 9 bases lay between the germline ends. The CDR3 totals 13 residues. The CDR3 loop is CASSYGPEDTQYF. CDR3 in DNA: TGTGCCAGCAGTTATGGGCCGGAAGATACGCAGTATTTT.

The chain carries TRBV7-2 and TRBJ2-7; TRBD2 aligns across 9 bases. J lost 4 bases, V lost 5 bases, and 12 bases had no gene match. From germline, CDR1 is SGHTA and CDR2 FQGNSA. The CDR3 runs to 16 residues. The CDR3, as DNA: TGTGCCAGCAGCCGGTGGGGACTAGCATCAACGTACGAGCAGTACTTC. This translates into CASSRWGLASTYEQYF.

The chain recombines TRBV10-3 with TRBJ2-3; 7 nucleotides agree with TRBD2. V was pared by 6 bases and J by 1 base, with 7 bases of the junction left unmatched. CDR3 length equals 15 residues. Germline lookup yields CDR1 ENHRY and CDR2 SYGVKD. CDR3 loop: CAISLLADGTDTQYF. The CDR3 bases are TGTGCCATCAGCCTTCTAGCGGACGGCACAGATACGCAGTATTTT.

The chain employs TRBV2 and TRBJ1-4; D unresolved. This CDR3 has 15 residues. CDR1 and CDR2 (germline): SNHLY, FYNNEI. The V gene lost 6 bases and the J gene lost 0 bases, with 11 bases spanning the gap. In DNA, the CDR3 is TGTGCCAGCAGCTATACCTTAGCAACTAATGAAAAACTGTTTTTT. It codes for CASSYTLATNEKLFF. The whole variable domain, remainder taken from reference TRBV2 and TRBJ1-4, is EPEVTQTPSHQVTQMGQEVILRCVPISNHLYFYWYRQILGQKVEFLVSFYNNEISEKSEIFDDQFSVERPDGSNFTLKIRSTKLEDSAMYFCASSYTLATNEKLFFGSGTQLSVL.

This rearrangement joins TRBV18 to TRBJ2-2; possible D gene TRBD1, 5 bases. Germline CDR1 KGHSH, CDR2 LQKENI. V was clipped by 5 bases and J by 3 bases, with 10 bases between them. This CDR3 contains 14 residues. The CDR3 is CASSFDSYTGELFF. The DNA of the CDR3 is TGTGCCAGCTCATTCGACAGCTACACCGGGGAGCTGTTTTTT.

The rearrangement links TRBV29-1 to TRBJ1-1; no clear D gene. Per the germline V gene, CDR1 is SQVTM and CDR2 is ANQGSEA. V was trimmed by 3 bases and J by 3 bases, leaving 8 bases between them. The length of the CDR3 is 12 residues. CDR3 bases: TGCAGCGTTGAGCCCTCGGACACTGAAGCTTTCTTT. It specifies CSVEPSDTEAFF.

This clone has more than one count but fewer than ten. V usage is TRBV29-1 and J usage is TRBJ2-1; 8 bases align to TRBD2. With 6 bases clipped from V and 2 bases from J, the junction kept 12 bases outside the gene matches. The CDR3 sequence is 16 residues long. Germline V gene data show CDR1 as SQVTM and CDR2 as ANQGSEA. The DNA of the CDR3 is TGCAGCGTCCAGGGACTAGGAGAGATCGCCTACAATGAGCAGTTCTTC. This sequence encodes CSVQGLGEIAYNEQFF.

This chain links TRBV2 with TRBJ2-7; 8 positions agree with TRBD1. Losses at the gene ends were 4 bases for V and 6 bases for J; bases not matched to a gene: 8. Germline V gives CDR1 SNHLY, CDR2 FYNNEI. The CDR3 sequence is 14 residues long. The CDR3 protein is CASSAELQGGEQYF. The CDR3 DNA reads TGTGCCAGCAGTGCCGAACTACAGGGGGGCGAGCAGTACTTC.

V gene TRBV28 combines with J gene TRBJ1-4; 9 nucleotides line up with TRBD1. The CDR3 has 16 amino acids. The V segment lost 2 bases and the J segment 8 bases; nucleotides outside the gene matches: 9. CDR1 is MDHEN and CDR2 is SYDVKM in the germline V gene. In nucleotides, the CDR3 is TGTGCCAGCAGTTTACCGAAAGGGACAGGGCAAGAAAAACTGTTTTTT. It is translated as CASSLPKGTGQEKLFF.

The chain uses TRBV6-4 and TRBJ2-7, with a weak D call TRBD2 (6 bases). The V gene's germline CDR1 is MRHNA and CDR2 SNTAGT. This CDR3 region has 13 residues. Trimming took off 3 bases at V and 6 bases at J, with 12 bases between the two ends. CDR3 protein: CASSDFEAGEQYF. CDR3 nucleotide sequence: TGTGCCAGCAGTGATTTCGAAGCGGGCGAGCAGTACTTC.

This clone has a handful of counts. This chain uses TRBV27 with TRBJ2-2, with 12 bases fitting TRBD2. The CDR3 is 18 residues long. V lost 6 bases, J lost 0 bases, and 8 bases stayed unmatched. Germline V CDR1 and CDR2: MNHEY, SMNVEV (reference sequence). The CDR3 spells CASRVGGLAGANTGELFF. In nucleotides, the CDR3 is TGTGCCAGCAGGGTAGGGGGACTAGCGGGCGCGAACACCGGGGAGCTGTTTTTT.

The rearrangement joins TRBV13 to TRBJ2-7; D ambiguous. Trimming left V 0 bases short and J 4 bases short, with 10 bases between. This CDR3 contains 14 residues. The germline V gene has CDR1 PRHDT and CDR2 FYEKMQ (reference sequence). Written as DNA, the CDR3 is TGTGCCAGCAGCTTAGGTCCCTTAATTTACGAGCAGTACTTC. Its translation is CASSLGPLIYEQYF.

This clone was observed once. The V and J genes are TRBV27 and TRBJ2-5; D perhaps matches TRBD2 (6 bases). CDR3 length equals 13 residues. Between the trimmed V and J ends, which lost 3 bases and 4 bases, there was a span of 9 bases. Germline CDR1 is MNHEY and CDR2 is SMNVEV (reference sequence). CDR3 residues: CASSFTGAETQYF. The CDR3 DNA sequence: TGTGCCAGCAGTTTCACGGGAGCAGAGACCCAGTACTTC.

This chain joins TRBV6-5 and TRBJ2-1; TRBD1 matches at 7 bases. V was clipped by 3 bases and J by 5 bases; unmatched bases: 10. The CDR3 contains 16 residues. Germline loops: CDR1 MNHEY, CDR2 SVGAGI. The CDR3 spells CASSYLTQQGNNEQFF. The CDR3 DNA follows: TGTGCCAGCAGTTATTTAACGCAACAGGGGAACAATGAGCAGTTCTTC.

The chain combines TRBV19 with TRBJ1-2, with a possible D match to TRBD1 (5 bases). The CDR3 runs to 14 residues. Germline V gene data show CDR1 as LNHDA and CDR2 as SQIVND (reference sequence). V was pared by 11 bases and J by 2 bases, with 18 bases between. CDR3 nucleotides: TGTGCCCCTCTCGGTGGGGGGAACAACTATGGCTACACCTTC. This encodes CAPLGGGNNYGYTF.

The chain uses TRBV19 and TRBJ2-7; weak D call: TRBD1 (5 bases). This CDR3 region has 14 residues. V lost 3 bases, J lost 0 bases, and 9 bases lay in between. CDR1 and CDR2 (germline): LNHDA, SQIVND (reference sequence). The CDR3 loop reads CASSIQGYSYEQYF. The CDR3 region has the DNA TGTGCCAGTAGTATCCAGGGCTACTCCTACGAGCAGTACTTC.

The chain combines TRBV11-2 with TRBJ1-1; D is unresolved. CDR1 is SGHAT and CDR2 is FQNNGV in the germline V gene. Trimming took off 7 bases at V and 1 base at J, with 10 bases between the two ends. CDR3 length: 13 residues. The CDR3 nucleotides read TGTGCCAGCAACCTTCTGAGGAACACTGAAGCTTTCTTT. Protein sequence: CASNLLRNTEAFF.

About this clone itself: Germline is not matched at one junction end, which may reflect a read error. V usage is TRBV7-9 and J usage is TRBJ1-1, with 7 bases that match TRBD1. The CDR3 is 15 amino acids. CDR1 is SEHNR and CDR2 is FQNEAQ in the germline V gene (reference sequence). The CDR3 nucleotides read TGTTCCAGCAGCTCCGCCGGGACAGCGGGCACTGAAGCTTTCTTT. This sequence encodes CSSSSAGTAGTEAFF.

The V gene is TRBV18, the J gene TRBJ1-5; tentatively, D is TRBD1 (6 bases). Germline V gene sequence: CDR1 KGHSH, CDR2 LQKENI. CDR3 length equals 14 residues. V was trimmed by 6 bases and J by 2 bases, leaving 11 bases between them. CDR3 region: CASSQGFGNQPQHF. CDR3 DNA sequence: TGTGCCAGCTCGCAGGGGTTTGGCAATCAGCCCCAGCATTTT.

The chain has TRBV27 and TRBJ1-6; the D is unclear. Trimming left V 3 bases short and J 8 bases short, with 14 bases between. This CDR3 contains 15 residues. Germline values: CDR1 MNHEY, CDR2 SMNVEV (reference sequence). Here the CDR3 DNA reads TGTGCCAGCAGTTTCCCCCCGGTGGGCGATTCACCCCTCCACTTT. Encoded protein: CASSFPPVGDSPLHF.

To note about this clone: At one boundary the junction diverges from the germline segment, which might be a read error. The chain uses TRBV7-9 and TRBJ1-2; 9 bases line up with TRBD1. Germline lookup yields CDR1 SEHNR and CDR2 FQNEAQ (reference sequence). This CDR3 is built from 16 residues. The CDR3 DNA sequence: TGTTCCAGCAGCTCTACAGGGGGCGATCCCCCCTATGGCTACACCTTC. Protein sequence: CSSSSTGGDPPYGYTF.

In this sample, this clone turned up once. The chain couples TRBV5-4 to TRBJ2-1, with D maybe TRBD1 (6 bases). Germline CDR1 reads SGHNT; CDR2 reads YYREEE (reference sequence). The CDR3 spans 14 residues. Trimming removed 4 bases at V and 3 bases at J, with 11 bases between. Written as DNA, the CDR3 is TGTGCCAGCAGCCCCTGGGGGCTCTACAATGAGCAGTTCTTC. It specifies CASSPWGLYNEQFF.

The chain is built from TRBV7-8 and TRBJ1-5; no firm D call. The CDR3 loop spans 14 amino acids. Germline V gene lookup returns CDR1 SGHVS and CDR2 FQNEAQ. V gave up 2 bases and J gave up 3 bases, with 8 bases separating them. CDR3 in amino acids: CASSLQQANQPQHF. CDR3 bases: TGTGCCAGCAGCTTACAGCAGGCCAATCAGCCCCAGCATTTT.